A selection of T cell receptor beta chains follows, all from one sample in a study of CD8 T cells in ankylosing spondylitis. TCRdb reanalysed the 5' RACE reads using MiXCR and keeps one entry per CDR3 protein. The table shows around 180,000 distinct CDR3 sequences, with over 10% occurring only once. Sequencing used blood, either unsorted or a sorted T cell fraction (not recorded which). The receptors here all came from a female donor with ankylosing spondylitis or in good health (not recorded which). The CDR3 runs from the conserved cysteine through the conserved F or W. Each record gives: clone size, V gene, J gene, D gene, CDR3 protein, CDR3 DNA. The D gene is left open where the match is weak. Some rows have no size entry. The others give once, few or many, or a class for an expanded clone.

size: many
V: TRBV3-1
J: TRBJ1-1
D: NA
CDR3: CASSLKAGAFF
DNA: TGTGCCAGCAGCCTGAAGGCTGGAGCTTTCTTT

size: many
V: TRBV29-1
J: TRBJ1-5
D: NA
CDR3: CSVVDGGSNQPQHF
DNA: TGCAGCGTTGTCGACGGGGGTAGCAATCAGCCCCAGCATTTT

size: NA
V: TRBV19
J: TRBJ2-3
D: TRBD2
CDR3: CASSWGGGLTDTQYF
DNA: TGTGCCAGTAGTTGGGGGGGAGGCCTCACAGATACGCAGTATTTT

size: many
V: TRBV5-8
J: TRBJ2-2
D: NA
CDR3: CASSLVGQSNTGELFF
DNA: TGTGCCAGCAGCTTGGTAGGGCAGTCGAACACCGGGGAGCTGTTTTTT

size: many
V: TRBV28
J: TRBJ1-1
D: NA
CDR3: CASSSQRGAFF
DNA: TGTGCCAGCAGTTCCCAGCGTGGGGCTTTCTTT

size: few
V: TRBV29-1
J: TRBJ2-5
D: NA
CDR3: CSVATGRETQYF
DNA: TGCAGCGTTGCAACAGGGAGGGAGACCCAGTACTTC

size: NA
V: TRBV24-1
J: TRBJ1-6
D: NA
CDR3: CATSVTGDSPLHF
DNA: TGTGCCACCAGTGTTACCGGCGATTCACCCCTCCACTTT

size: many
V: TRBV27
J: TRBJ2-3
D: NA
CDR3: CASSLYTPTSTDTQYF
DNA: TGTGCCAGCAGTTTATATACTCCCACTTCAACAGATACGCAGTATTTT

size: NA
V: TRBV7-9
J: TRBJ2-5
D: NA
CDR3: CASSPQGTRFGETQYF
DNA: TGTGCCAGCAGCCCCCAGGGTACCCGTTTTGGAGAGACCCAGTACTTC

size: many
V: TRBV12-3/TRBV12-4
J: TRBJ2-5
D: TRBD1
CDR3: CASSRDRVGETQYF
DNA: TGTGCCAGCAGTCGGGACAGGGTGGGAGAGACCCAGTACTTC

size: few
V: TRBV29-1
J: TRBJ2-7
D: NA
CDR3: CSVQIPPGEYEQYF
DNA: TGCAGCGTCCAAATTCCCCCGGGGGAATACGAGCAGTACTTC

size: many
V: TRBV6-2/TRBV6-3
J: TRBJ2-4
D: NA
CDR3: CASSYRVDIQYF
DNA: TGTGCCAGCAGTTACAGGGTTGACATTCAGTACTTC

size: many
V: TRBV5-1
J: TRBJ2-3
D: TRBD1
CDR3: CASTITAGRGHDTQYF
DNA: TGCGCCAGCACCATAACGGCGGGCAGGGGGCACGATACGCAGTATTTT

size: many
V: TRBV15
J: TRBJ2-7
D: NA
CDR3: CATSRVGFSYEQYF
DNA: TGTGCCACCAGCAGAGTCGGGTTCTCCTACGAGCAGTACTTC

size: NA
V: TRBV27
J: TRBJ2-7
D: TRBD1
CDR3: CASHVDRGPTYEQYF
DNA: TGTGCCAGCCACGTCGACAGGGGGCCGACCTACGAGCAGTACTTC

size: many
V: TRBV5-1
J: TRBJ2-5
D: NA
CDR3: CASRDMETQYF
DNA: TGCGCCAGCAGAGATATGGAGACCCAGTACTTC

size: many
V: TRBV20-1
J: TRBJ2-1
D: NA
CDR3: CSARPHEGSYNEQFF
DNA: TGCAGTGCTAGGCCCCACGAGGGCTCCTACAATGAGCAGTTCTTC

size: few
V: TRBV7-2
J: TRBJ2-5
D: TRBD2
CDR3: CASSQLAEQTQYF
DNA: TGTGCCAGCAGCCAACTAGCGGAGCAGACCCAGTACTTC

size: NA
V: TRBV29-1
J: TRBJ1-6
D: TRBD1
CDR3: CSVGQGRNSPLHF
DNA: TGCAGCGTTGGACAGGGGAGGAATTCACCCCTCCACTTT

size: NA
V: TRBV7-2
J: TRBJ2-3
D: TRBD2
CDR3: CASSLGTSGFTSTDTQYF
DNA: TGTGCCAGCAGCTTAGGGACTAGCGGCTTCACTAGCACAGATACGCAGTATTTT

size: NA
V: TRBV7-9
J: TRBJ1-1
D: NA
CDR3: CASSPDVWTEAFF
DNA: TGTGCCAGCAGCCCTGACGTCTGGACTGAAGCTTTCTTT

size: few
V: TRBV9
J: TRBJ2-1
D: NA
CDR3: CARSQDRVSYNEQFF
DNA: TGTGCCCGCAGCCAAGATCGGGTCTCCTACAATGAGCAGTTCTTC

size: many
V: TRBV7-9
J: TRBJ1-1
D: NA
CDR3: CASSAQGLITEAFF
DNA: TGTGCCAGCAGCGCACAGGGCTTAATAACTGAAGCTTTCTTT

size: NA
V: TRBV7-6
J: TRBJ2-7
D: NA
CDR3: CASSVDIYEQYF
DNA: TGTGCCAGCAGCGTCGACATCTACGAGCAGTACTTC

size: many
V: TRBV4-1
J: TRBJ1-1
D: NA
CDR3: CASSQPFISGLNTEAFF
DNA: TGCGCCAGCAGCCAACCGTTTATCTCAGGTCTTAACACTGAAGCTTTCTTT

size: few
V: TRBV7-8
J: TRBJ1-6
D: TRBD1
CDR3: CASSAGTVVNSPLHF
DNA: TGTGCCAGCAGCGCCGGGACAGTAGTTAATTCACCCCTCCACTTT

size: few
V: TRBV29-1
J: TRBJ1-2
D: NA
CDR3: CSVDAGGGYTF
DNA: TGCAGCGTTGACGCAGGTGGTGGCTACACCTTC

size: NA
V: TRBV7-3
J: TRBJ2-2
D: NA
CDR3: CASSPRQGGHGELFF
DNA: TGTGCCAGCAGCCCCCGGCAGGGGGGTCACGGGGAGCTGTTTTTT

size: few
V: TRBV12-3/TRBV12-4
J: TRBJ1-1
D: TRBD1
CDR3: CASSRGRSIRTEAFF
DNA: TGTGCCAGCAGCAGGGGGCGAAGTATCAGGACTGAAGCTTTCTTT

size: many
V: TRBV28
J: TRBJ1-2
D: TRBD1
CDR3: CAATVEGAGGYTF
DNA: TGTGCCGCCACCGTGGAGGGGGCAGGTGGCTACACCTTC

size: many
V: TRBV2
J: TRBJ2-5
D: NA
CDR3: CASSADQLLGTQYF
DNA: TGTGCCAGCAGCGCCGACCAGTTGTTGGGGACCCAGTACTTC

size: NA
V: TRBV5-6
J: TRBJ2-7
D: TRBD2
CDR3: CASSLVLAGTDYEQCF
DNA: TGTGCCAGCAGCTTGGTCTTAGCGGGGACGGACTACGAGCAGTGCTTC

size: many
V: TRBV5-1
J: TRBJ1-1
D: TRBD1
CDR3: CASLGDSLNTEAFF
DNA: TGCGCCAGCCTCGGGGACAGTCTGAACACTGAAGCTTTCTTT